This TCR beta chain was found in a study of cytomegalovirus exposure and HLA in healthy donors. About the research overall: Approximately 81% of more than 300 genotyped donors fell in the Caucasian-associated ancestry cluster.

About this clone itself: Its antigen is currently unknown.

PCR involved 60 Vbeta and 13 Jbeta primers. Generated by immunoSEQ multiplex PCR, the TCRdb table keeps only in-frame clones and is missing some. Found here are about 180,000 clones, about 81% of them singletons; the top ten hold approximately 1.4%. Points from the study as a whole: Cytomegalovirus-associated TCR beta chains were listed, numbering under 200. The number of N-insertions in an Asian-associated ancestry cluster was reportedly below the approximately 690-donor mean in a later analysis. Within the data, a cluster of highly shared sequence variants was likely a sequencing artifact.

This TCR was recovered from a man aged 40-50 years in good health and CMV-seronegative. The sequenced material came from PBMCs.

The DNA for the CDR3 is TGTGCCAGCAGCCGTCGACAGGGCGGTCTCTCTGGGGCCAACGTCCTGACTTTC. Its translation: CASSRRQGGLSGANVLTF. The chain couples TRBV14 to TRBJ2-6, with 7 bases fitting TRBD1. This CDR3 is built from 18 residues. Trimming cost V 4 bases and J 0 bases; bases outside gene matches: 9. The V gene's germline CDR1 is SGHDN and CDR2 FVKESK.